This record concerns one T cell receptor beta chain sequence. Sequencing used immunoSEQ multiplex PCR; TCRdb keeps in-frame clones, though not all of them. The sample consists of about 260,000 clones, 70% to 90% of them appearing once. With 3 bases removed from V and 4 bases from J, the gap between germline ends came to 18 bases. CDR1 MGHRA and CDR2 YSYEKL come from the germline V gene. CDR3 length: 17 amino acids. This entry comes from a study of blood T cell repertoires in COVID-19. Study-wide context: Acute and convalescent COVID-19 samples came from the United States, Italy and Spain.

This TCR was recovered from a man between 50 and 59 years old who had been exposed to COVID-19. The sample taken for sequencing was PBMCs or T cells enriched from blood (not recorded which). This chain links TRBV4-1 with TRBJ2-2; D might be TRBD2 (5 bases). This CDR3 is CASSQTTSLVPTGELFF. CDR3 DNA sequence: TGCGCCAGCAGCCAGACAACCTCACTAGTTCCCACCGGGGAGCTGTTTTTT.